This T cell receptor beta chain came from a study of blood T cell dynamics during melanoma immunotherapy (TCRdb year 2020). Concerning the study at large: Patients had metastatic melanoma and received first-line pembrolizumab or nivolumab plus ipilimumab as standard of care in the United Kingdom. To identify early correlates of response, the study profiled peripheral T cell receptor repertoires in patients with metastatic melanoma before and after one cycle of checkpoint inhibitor therapy. Consecutive patients formed a training cohort, and a further independent group of patients from the same centre was pooled into an external validation set. Broad study findings and their caveats: Patients who later achieved disease control showed a bifurcated PBMC repertoire reorganization at W3, with increased clonality or increased diversity, unlike progressors. Whether the T cell clones driving repertoire changes were melanoma-specific or reflected general immune activation could not be determined in the study. The relatively small sample size was acknowledged as something that could potentially limit how far the results can be generalized.

Remarks on this clone: What antigen it recognizes has not been identified. Base qualities are missing; no much larger clone stands one base away. This specimen includes other DNA sequences encoding the same CDR3.

The time point label, as the study defines it: pre-treatment baseline. Blood samples were taken before treatment (T0) and at week 3 (W3), following the first cycle of checkpoint blockade. Except for a couple of patients with rapid clinical progression, response was assessed 12 weeks after the first infusion by RECIST 1.1; disease control meant complete response, partial response or stable disease. Patients with prior systemic cancer treatment, concomitant immunosuppressant therapy or synchronous other active malignancies were excluded. Bulk PBMC and plasma cell-free DNA were both sequenced for TCR beta so that circulating cells and T cell turnover could be tracked. Lymphoprep and SepMate tubes were used to isolate PBMC from blood, and red cell lysis was then performed. QIAamp DNA Blood Mini kits were used to extract DNA from both PBMC and sorted T cell subsets. For CDR1 and CDR2, the germline V gene (reference sequence) lists PRHDT and FYEKMQ. V loses 5 bases of germline sequence and J loses 8 bases, and the interval between the two ends is 12 bases. Taken from cysteine to phenylalanine, the CDR3 has 12 residues. The sequence is cut down to CDR3 DNA, 36 bases in frame from base 1.

Every bulk PBMC sample was loaded with the same fixed amount of 350 to 450 ng of DNA. TCR beta CDR3 sequences were amplified from genomic DNA using the immunoSEQ TCRb Assay kit according to manufacturer instructions. The KAPA Library Quantification Kit for Illumina platforms was used to quantify the pooled libraries by qPCR. Pooled libraries were clustered at about 0.6-1.2 pM and sequenced on an Illumina NextSeq 500. In the authors' own workflow: Analysis of the TCR data relied on immunoSEQ ANALYZER and the R LymphoSeq package. A rearrangement efficiency score was calculated as productive divided by the sum of productive and non-productive CDR3 sequences. Clonality was assessed using the Gini coefficient and diversity using the Renyi index at alpha=1, with pairwise comparisons between timepoints within each patient. Clonal relatedness used an edit distance of 3, and repertoire similarity used the Bhattacharyya coefficient, both computed in LymphoSeq. To classify response, a linear discriminant analysis based on week-3 changes in clonality and diversity was built using the R MASS and caret packages. TCRdb carries this immuneACCESS record with in-frame sequences only. Its versions omit some clonotypes, under half of them owing to an unresolved V gene in the studies checked, with the rest unexplained. Clone size and the V and J calls come from that table; the DNA yielded D and trimming. The sample data list 15,000 or so clones, and 80% to 90% of these were observed just once. 6% of the sample belongs to the ten largest clones.

The receptor chain draws on TRBV13 and TRBJ1-1, with the identity of the D gene unclear. The receptor was derived from a human donor with melanoma. Source: blood, taken from a patient treated with checkpoint blockade. The CDR3 region has the sequence CASSVDKTEAFF. The DNA sequence is as follows: TGTGCCAGCAGCGTCGACAAAACCGAAGCTTTCTTT. With all but the CDR3 taken from the reference TRBV13 and TRBJ1-1 genes, the full variable domain is: AAGVIQSPRHLIKEKRETATLKCYPIPRHDTVYWYQQGPGQDPQFLISFYEKMQSDKGSIPDRFSAQQFSDYHSELNMSSLELGDSALYFCASSVDKTEAFFGQGTRLTVV.